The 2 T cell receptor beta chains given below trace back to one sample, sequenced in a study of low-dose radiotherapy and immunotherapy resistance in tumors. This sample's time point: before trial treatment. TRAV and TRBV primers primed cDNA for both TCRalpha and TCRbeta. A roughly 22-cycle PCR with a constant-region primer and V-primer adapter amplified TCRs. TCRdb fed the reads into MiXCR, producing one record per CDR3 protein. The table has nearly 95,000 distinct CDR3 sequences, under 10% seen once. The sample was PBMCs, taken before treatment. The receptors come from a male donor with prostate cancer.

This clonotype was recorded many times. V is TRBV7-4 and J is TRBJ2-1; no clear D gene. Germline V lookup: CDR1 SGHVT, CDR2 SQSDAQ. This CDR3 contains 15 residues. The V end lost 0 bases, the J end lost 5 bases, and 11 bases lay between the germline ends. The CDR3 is CASSLAGMTNNEQFF. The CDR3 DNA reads TGTGCCAGCAGCTTAGCGGGGATGACCAACAATGAGCAGTTCTTC.

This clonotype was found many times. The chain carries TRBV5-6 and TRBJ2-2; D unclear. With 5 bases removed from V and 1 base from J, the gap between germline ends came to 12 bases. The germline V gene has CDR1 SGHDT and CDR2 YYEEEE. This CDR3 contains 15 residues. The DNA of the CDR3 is TGTGCCAGCAGTAAAGGGATGTTGAACACCGGGGAGCTGTTTTTT. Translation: CASSKGMLNTGELFF.